This passage covers 10 T cell receptor beta chains from one sample sequenced in a study of blood T cell repertoires in COVID-19. Repertoires were generated with immunoSEQ multiplex PCR, while TCRdb's copy carries only in-frame clones and drops some. The sample holds a few hundred thousand clones, around 87% seen once. Sequenced material: PBMCs or T cells enriched from blood (not recorded which). Receptor source: a woman aged 18-29 years in a cohort exposed to, infected with or recovered from COVID-19 (not recorded which).

In its sample, this clone was seen once. The rearrangement joins TRBV15 to TRBJ1-1; D unclear. Trimming removed 5 bases at V and 5 bases at J, with 15 bases between. The length of the CDR3 is 14 residues. Germline CDR1 LNHNV, CDR2 YYDKDF (reference sequence). In DNA form, the CDR3 reads TGTGCCACCAGCGGGGTCTCGAGGGCTACTGAAGCTTTCTTT. Translated: CATSGVSRATEAFF.

Note on this clone: One end of the junction fails to match germline, which may point to a read error. V gene TRBV29-1 combines with J gene TRBJ2-5; no reliable D call. Per germline, CDR1 SQVTM and CDR2 ANQGSEA. CDR3 size: 8 residues. CDR3: CSVEDLHF. The DNA of the CDR3 is TGCAGCGTTGAAGACCTACACTTC.

The chain carries TRBV11-2 and TRBJ1-2; tentatively, D is TRBD1 (5 bases). CDR1 SGHAT and CDR2 FQNNGV come from the germline V gene. The CDR3 length is 12 residues. V was pared by 4 bases and J by 4 bases, with 7 bases between. This CDR3 is CASSSQGYGYTF. Here the CDR3 DNA reads TGTGCCAGCAGCTCCCAGGGCTATGGCTACACCTTC. Combining the CDR3 with reference TRBV11-2 and TRBJ1-2 gives the whole variable domain EAGVAQSPRYKIIEKRQSVAFWCNPISGHATLYWYQQILGQGPKLLIQFQNNGVVDDSQLPKDRFSAERLKGVDSTLKIQPAKLEDSAVYLCASSSQGYGYTFGSGTRLTVV.

The chain employs TRBV11-1 and TRBJ2-7; D is possibly TRBD2 (6 bases). Between the trimmed V and J ends, which lost 4 bases and 2 bases, there was a span of 15 bases. CDR1 is SGHAT, CDR2 FQDESV, per germline (reference sequence). The CDR3 totals 15 residues. The CDR3 coding sequence is TGTGCCAGCAGCTCCTCGGGACTCAACCCCTACGAGCAGTACTTC. Translated, it gives CASSSSGLNPYEQYF.

This chain joins TRBV7-3 and TRBJ2-5, with 7 bases identical to TRBD2. J lost 9 bases, V lost 0 bases, and 7 bases had no gene match. Per the germline V gene, CDR1 is SGHTA and CDR2 is FQGTGA. This CDR3 has 14 residues. As DNA, the CDR3 is TGTGCCAGCAGCTTAACATCCCGGGGAGGGGCCCAGTACTTC. This sequence encodes CASSLTSRGGAQYF.

The J gene is TRBJ2-1, the V gene TRBV7-9; TRBD2 matches at 8 bases. V gave up 5 bases and J gave up 5 bases; unmatched junction bases: 8. Per germline, CDR1 SEHNR and CDR2 FQNEAQ (reference sequence). This CDR3 contains 15 residues. The CDR3 DNA sequence: TGTGCCAGCAGCCGAGCGGGAGTAGTCCACAATGAGCAGTTCTTC. As protein: CASSRAGVVHNEQFF. The entire variable domain, with the rest obtained from reference TRBV7-9 and TRBJ2-1, is as follows: DTGVSQNPRHKITKRGQNVTFRCDPISEHNRLYWYRQTLGQGPEFLTYFQNEAQLEKSRLLSDRFSAERPKGSFSTLEIQRTEQGDSAMYLCASSRAGVVHNEQFFGPGTRLTVL.

The table lists this clone with a count of one. The chain joins TRBV12-5 to TRBJ1-5, with 9 bases matching TRBD1. The CDR3 loop spans 13 amino acids. Germline loops: CDR1 LGHNT, CDR2 FRNRAP. Losses at the gene ends were 6 bases for V and 6 bases for J; bases not matched to a gene: 3. CDR3: CASGGQGAQPQHF. The CDR3 DNA sequence: TGTGCTAGTGGGGGACAGGGAGCTCAGCCCCAGCATTTT.

Written as DNA, the CDR3 is TGTGCCAGCAGTCCCGGACAGGGGGCAAATTCACCCCTCCACTTT. Translation: CASSPGQGANSPLHF. The rearrangement joins TRBV28 to TRBJ1-6; 11 bases match TRBD1. After removal of 5 bases from V and 7 bases from J, the junction contained 4 bases not matched to a gene. In germline, CDR1 is MDHEN, CDR2 SYDVKM. This CDR3 spans 15 amino acids.

The chain uses TRBV3-1 (or the pseudogene TRBV3-2) and TRBJ2-3; 7 bases fit TRBD2. Germline assignment: CDR1 LGHDT and CDR2 YNNKEL (reference sequence). This CDR3 contains 16 residues. Unmatched junction bases numbered 5, after V lost 2 bases and J lost 0 bases. This chain's CDR3 is CASSQLTGGSTDTQYF. The CDR3 coding sequence is TGTGCCAGCAGCCAACTCACGGGGGGTAGCACAGATACGCAGTATTTT.

The V call is TRBV5-1, the J call TRBJ2-5; 7 nucleotides line up with TRBD1. Germline trimming cut 3 bases from V and 4 bases from J; bases unmatched to any gene: 9. This CDR3 is 15 amino acids long. Germline V gene sequence: CDR1 SGHRS, CDR2 YFSETQ. The CDR3 reads CASSSRQGEVETQYF. CDR3 bases: TGCGCCAGCAGCTCCCGACAGGGTGAAGTAGAGACCCAGTACTTC.